The TCR beta chain described here comes from a study of blood T cell repertoires in COVID-19. Whole-study context: Samples taken during acute and convalescent COVID-19 were collected in the United States, Italy and Spain. PBMCs, B-cell-depleted T cells, or T cells were the source of the cDNA or gDNA that made up the material.

Enrolment of Seattle patients took place during active infection, and they were followed longitudinally. CDR1 SGHRS and CDR2 YFSETQ come from the germline V gene. This CDR3 region has 14 residues. Trimming pared 0 bases from V and 3 bases from J, leaving 10 bases between. Authors' processing steps: Scientists estimated how many nucleated cells there were by amplifying reference gene primers. TCRdb's copy holds only in-frame clones and misses some; the assay was immunoSEQ multiplex PCR. V, J and clone size derive from that table, while D and trimming were established from the DNA sequence. The data contain hundreds of thousands of clones, about 91% of them singletons.

The specimen was peripheral blood. V gene TRBV5-1 combines with J gene TRBJ2-7, with D maybe TRBD1 (5 bases). The receptor's source is a man aged 18 to 29 with COVID-19, enrolled during active disease. In DNA form, the CDR3 reads TGCGCCAGCAGCTTGGAGGGGTACCACTACGAGCAGTACTTC. This gives the protein CASSLEGYHYEQYF.